The TCR beta chain described here comes from a study of T cell responses to AZD1222 COVID-19 vaccine. This CDR3 is built from 14 residues. Deletions cut 3 bases from V and 1 base from J, with 9 bases between. Per the germline V gene, CDR1 is DFQATT and CDR2 is SNEGSKA (reference sequence). Concerning this clone itself: Its specificity is unknown.

General observations from the study: The study reported that nearly half of spike-specific TCRs target unmutated variant regions. Seropositivity was recorded at baseline in only 6 or 7 AZD1222 recipients. Spike-specific TCR breadth and depth rose after two AZD1222 doses.

Repertoires were generated with immunoSEQ multiplex PCR, while TCRdb's copy carries only in-frame clones and drops some. Of around 150,000 clones listed, about 95% were seen once; the top ten hold around 1.3%. The clonotype comes from an adult in good health. The material sequenced was peripheral blood, taken on day 0 of AZD1222 vaccination. V usage is TRBV20-1 and J usage is TRBJ2-2, with D hard to call. Here the CDR3 DNA reads TGCAGTGCTAGTAGGCACCAGAACACCGGGGAGCTGTTTTTT. This translates into CSASRHQNTGELFF.